These 7 T cell receptor beta chains share one sample of origin, sequenced in a study of breast tumors, draining lymph nodes, adjacent tissues. From the multiplex PCR reads, TCRdb called clonotypes with MiXCR, one entry per CDR3 protein. Among approximately 250,000 distinct CDR3 sequences, less than 40% were seen once, and the ten largest hold approximately 3.3%. Samples came from axillary lymph nodes draining the breast cancer. The specimen was axillary lymph node tissue. The receptors shown here come from a female donor with breast cancer. Some clones in this sample may be carry-over from other donors' samples.

The rearrangement links TRBV30 to TRBJ2-1; TRBD2 matches 7 bases. Germline V gives CDR1 GTSNPN, CDR2 SVGIG (reference sequence). There are 15 residues in the CDR3. J gave up 5 bases and V 1 base, and 8 bases lay outside the gene matches. CDR3 residues: CAWSGPGLPHNEQFF. The CDR3 nucleotides read TGTGCCTGGAGTGGGCCGGGACTACCTCACAATGAGCAGTTCTTC.

The V and J genes are TRBV15 and TRBJ2-5; 11 nucleotides agree with TRBD2. CDR1 is LNHNV, CDR2 YYDKDF, per germline (reference sequence). J was trimmed by 4 bases and V by 5 bases; bases with no gene match: 9. This CDR3 contains 16 residues. The CDR3 sequence: CATSRDSGGARETQYF. For the CDR3, the DNA is TGTGCCACCAGCCGGGATAGCGGGGGGGCTCGAGAGACCCAGTACTTC. Together with reference TRBV15 and TRBJ2-5, the CDR3 gives the full variable domain: DAMVIQNPRYQVTQFGKPVTLSCSQTLNHNVMYWYQQKSSQAPKLLFHYYDKDFNNEADTPDNFQSRRPNTSFCFLDIRSPGLGDTAMYLCATSRDSGGARETQYFGPGTRLLVL.

This clonotype is a singleton in its sample. The chain couples TRBV7-2 to TRBJ1-1; D is ambiguous. Deletions cut 5 bases from V and 4 bases from J, with 20 bases between. CDR1 is SGHTA, CDR2 FQGNSA, per germline. This CDR3 is built from 16 residues. As DNA, the CDR3 is TGTGCCAGCAGCCGCCAGCCGAGGAAGGACCTCACTGAAGCTTTCTTT. Residues: CASSRQPRKDLTEAFF.

This clonotype was seen many times. This chain connects TRBV5-6 to TRBJ1-2; possibly TRBD1 for D (6 bases). The length of the CDR3 is 15 residues. The germline V gene encodes CDR1 SGHDT and CDR2 YYEEEE. V was cut by 4 bases and J by 4 bases, with 17 bases left in between. In nucleotides, the CDR3 is TGTGCCAGCAGCCCGCCGGAGGGGGGCGTCTATGGCTACACCTTC. Protein product: CASSPPEGGVYGYTF.

The CDR3 sequence: CASSPPGTGTEQYF. The CDR3 region has the DNA TGTGCCAGCAGCCCCCCGGGGACAGGGACCGAGCAGTACTTC. The chain links TRBV7-2 to TRBJ2-7; 9 nucleotides line up with TRBD1. CDR3 size: 14 residues. V was clipped by 5 bases and J by 6 bases; unmatched bases: 8. From germline, CDR1 is SGHTA and CDR2 FQGNSA.

On this clonotype: A read error is likely, as this CDR3 ends without the conserved phenylalanine or tryptophan. Because the CDR3's place on the DNA is in doubt, the DNA is left out and the CDR3 is given as listed by TCRdb. The chain employs TRBV5-1 and TRBJ2-3; TRBD1, the D gene given by the table, was not confirmed from the DNA. The CDR3 has 11 amino acids, counting both end residues. CDR1 is SGHRS, CDR2 YFSETQ, per germline. The CDR3 loop is CASSLGDTANY.

As regards this clonotype: This may arise from a read error, as a much more abundant clone is one base away. The chain uses TRBV7-2 and TRBJ2-5, with 9 bases that match TRBD2. The germline V gene has CDR1 SGHTA and CDR2 FQGNSA. The CDR3 runs to 17 residues. The CDR3 DNA is TGTGCCAGCAGCCTGAGGCCCCTAGCGGGGCACCAAGAGCCCCAGTACTTC. As protein: CASSLRPLAGHQEPQYF.